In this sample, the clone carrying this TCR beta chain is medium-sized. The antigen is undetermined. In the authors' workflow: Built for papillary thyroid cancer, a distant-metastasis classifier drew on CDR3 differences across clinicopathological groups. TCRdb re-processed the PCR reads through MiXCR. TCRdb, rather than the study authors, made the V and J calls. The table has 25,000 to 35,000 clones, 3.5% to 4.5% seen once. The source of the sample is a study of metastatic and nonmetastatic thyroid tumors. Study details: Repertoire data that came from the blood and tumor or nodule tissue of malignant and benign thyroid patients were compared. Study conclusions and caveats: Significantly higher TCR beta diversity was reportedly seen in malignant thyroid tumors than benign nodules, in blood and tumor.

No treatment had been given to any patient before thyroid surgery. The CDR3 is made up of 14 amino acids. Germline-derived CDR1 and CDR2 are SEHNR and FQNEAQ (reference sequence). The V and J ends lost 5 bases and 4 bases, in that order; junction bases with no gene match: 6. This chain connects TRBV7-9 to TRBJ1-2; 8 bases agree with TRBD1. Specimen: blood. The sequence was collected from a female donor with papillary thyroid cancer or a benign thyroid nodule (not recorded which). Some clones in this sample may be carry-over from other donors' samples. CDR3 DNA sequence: TGTGCCAGCAGCCACGGACAGGGCCCCTATGGCTACACCTTC. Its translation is CASSHGQGPYGYTF.